The TCR beta chain described here comes from a study of blood T cell repertoires in COVID-19. There are 15 residues in the CDR3. CDR1 is MDHEN, CDR2 SYDVKM, per germline. The trim removed 4 bases at V and 6 bases at J, leaving 7 bases unmatched. Sequencing was performed with immunoSEQ multiplex PCR; in TCRdb, only in-frame clones are kept and a portion is missing. The table lists 170,000 or so clones, 90% of them singletons. The chain employs TRBV28 and TRBJ1-5, with 9 bases identical to TRBD1. The sequenced sample was peripheral blood. The receptor's source is a man in his forties or fifties with acute or convalescent COVID-19. The CDR3 protein is CASSSPGQGSQPQHF. The CDR3 DNA is TGTGCCAGCAGTTCTCCGGGACAGGGATCTCAGCCCCAGCATTTT.